Presented here are 19 T cell receptor beta chains from one specimen sequenced in a study of T cell repertoires in cytomegalovirus infection. TCRdb independently ran MiXCR on the reads; one entry per CDR3 protein. The sample contains about 920,000 distinct CDR3 sequences, roughly 30% of which appear only once. Their antigens remain unidentified. This material consisted of cultured CD8+ T cells from PBMCs, taken from culture after CMV antigen stimulation. The receptors were sampled from a human donor in good health (CMV status not recorded). Some clones in this sample may be carry-over from other donors' samples.

This clonotype has more than one count but fewer than ten. The chain uses TRBV6-1 and TRBJ2-2, with D possibly being TRBD1 (6 bases). The length of the CDR3 is 14 residues. Germline CDR1 reads MNHNS; CDR2 reads SASEGT. V was trimmed by 5 bases and J by 5 bases, leaving 12 bases between them. CDR3 sequence reads: CASSFDRRTGELFF. The CDR3 bases are TGTGCCAGCAGTTTTGACAGGCGGACCGGGGAGCTGTTTTTT.

V gene TRBV7-6 combines with J gene TRBJ1-6; D is uncertain. The CDR3 runs to 13 residues. Germline CDR1 is SGHVS and CDR2 is FNYEAQ. The ends were cut back, 2 bases at V and 11 bases at J, with 10 bases in the middle. The chain's CDR3 is CASSLNPGAPLHF. The CDR3 coding sequence is TGTGCCAGCAGCTTAAACCCTGGGGCACCCCTCCACTTT.

This clonotype was seen only once. Possible read error: a much larger clone is one base away. The rearrangement links TRBV6-8 to TRBJ2-1; a weak D match, TRBD2 (6 bases). The CDR3 runs 15 residues. The V gene's germline CDR1 is MNHGY and CDR2 SAAAGT. V lost 2 bases and J lost 2, with 10 bases in between. The CDR3 DNA is TGTGCCAGCAGTTACGGGGGGAATCCCTACAATGAGCAGTTCTTC. It encodes CASSYGGNPYNEQFF.

Notes on this clonotype: A junction boundary mismatches the germline segment, possibly from a read error. The CDR3 reads CVSSQDRRPNEKLFF. As DNA, the CDR3 is TGTGTCAGCAGCCAAGACAGGCGGCCTAATGAAAAACTGTTTTTT. The chain couples TRBV3-1 to TRBJ1-4; TRBD1 is a possible D gene (6 bases). The CDR3 contains 15 residues. Germline V lookup: CDR1 LGHDT, CDR2 YNNKEL (reference sequence).

This clonotype was seen just once. V and J are TRBV6-5 and TRBJ1-1, with 7 nucleotides matching TRBD1. The J segment lost 5 bases and the V segment lost 5 bases, leaving 11 bases of the junction unmatched. Germline V gene sequence: CDR1 MNHEY, CDR2 SVGAGI. The CDR3 has 15 amino acids. The CDR3 region is CASSRNRGGWTEAFF. Here the CDR3 DNA reads TGTGCCAGCAGTCGAAACAGGGGTGGATGGACTGAAGCTTTCTTT.

There are many counts of this clonotype. The rearrangement joins TRBV5-1 to TRBJ2-7; TRBD1 matches 7 bases. V gave up 4 bases and J gave up 4 bases; unmatched junction bases: 11. The CDR3 contains 15 residues. Germline V gene sequence: CDR1 SGHRS, CDR2 YFSETQ. CDR3 protein: CASSHSTGFLYEQYF. CDR3 bases: TGCGCCAGCAGCCACTCGACAGGGTTTCTTTACGAGCAGTACTTC. Based on the CDR3 plus reference TRBV5-1 and TRBJ2-7, the full variable domain is KAGVTQTPRYLIKTRGQQVTLSCSPISGHRSVSWYQQTPGQGLQFLFEYFSETQRNKGNFPGRFSGRQFSNSRSEMNVSTLELGDSALYLCASSHSTGFLYEQYFGPGTRLTVT.

This clonotype was detected ten times or more. V is TRBV12-3 or TRBV12-4 and J is TRBJ2-1; D unresolved. The V and J ends lost 6 bases and 7 bases respectively, with 10 bases between them. The length of the CDR3 is 12 residues. CDR3 amino acids: CASSRRANEQFF. In DNA, the CDR3 is TGTGCCAGCAGCCGAAGGGCGAATGAGCAGTTCTTC.

This chain connects TRBV27 to TRBJ2-1; D not certain. CDR3 length equals 14 residues. V was cut by 2 bases and J by 4 bases, with 9 bases left in between. The germline V gene has CDR1 MNHEY and CDR2 SMNVEV (reference sequence). The CDR3 nucleotides read TGTGCCAGCAGTTTACAGCCAAGGTACAATGAGCAGTTCTTC. Translated, it gives CASSLQPRYNEQFF.

This clonotype has a count of ten or more. This chain connects TRBV7-2 to TRBJ2-7, with D unclear. The CDR3 spans 18 residues. Germline CDR1 is SGHTA and CDR2 is FQGNSA. Trimming removed 2 bases at V and 0 bases at J, with 20 bases between. This chain's CDR3 is CASSLKPSSPLSSYEQYV. Here the CDR3 DNA reads TGTGCCAGCAGCTTAAAGCCTTCTTCTCCATTGAGCTCCTACGAGCAGTACGTC.

The rearrangement uses TRBV19 and TRBJ1-2; no clear D. Germline CDR1 is LNHDA and CDR2 is SQIVND (reference sequence). The V gene lost 0 bases and the J gene lost 5 bases, with 16 bases spanning the gap. The CDR3 runs to 16 residues. CDR3 coding DNA: TGTGCCAGTAGTATAGATAAGGCCAGTCTAGCATATGGCTACACCTTC. Translation gives CASSIDKASLAYGYTF.

The V call is TRBV6-6, the J call TRBJ2-3; TRBD2 agrees at 7 bases. Trimming at V came to 7 bases and at J to 4 bases, leaving 5 bases not matched to a gene. This CDR3 is built from 13 residues. Germline loops: CDR1 MNHNY, CDR2 SVGAGI (reference sequence). This CDR3 reads CASIGGFADTQYF. The DNA for the CDR3 is TGTGCCAGCATCGGGGGGTTCGCAGATACGCAGTATTTT.

The chain joins TRBV19 to TRBJ1-4; no clear D gene. V dropped 10 bases and J dropped 7 bases, with 16 bases sitting between them. CDR1 LNHDA and CDR2 SQIVND come from the germline V gene (reference sequence). This CDR3 comprises 13 residues. CDR3 nucleotide sequence: TGTGCCACCCTGGACCGTCTTTTTGAAAAACTGTTTTTT. Its protein product is CATLDRLFEKLFF.

This clonotype was counted many times. V usage is TRBV7-2 and J usage is TRBJ1-1; 7 bases match TRBD1. Germline CDR1 and CDR2: SGHTA and FQGNSA. V lost 3 bases to trimming and J lost 2 bases; unmatched junction nucleotides: 6. The CDR3 totals 15 residues. This chain's CDR3 is CASSFRQGLNTEAFF. The CDR3 DNA reads as TGTGCCAGCAGCTTCCGACAGGGTCTAAACACTGAAGCTTTCTTT.

The chain links TRBV3-1 to TRBJ2-1; 7 bases agree with TRBD2. This CDR3 is built from 17 residues. The V segment lost 0 bases and the J segment 3 bases; nucleotides outside the gene matches: 8. Germline V lookup: CDR1 LGHDT, CDR2 YNNKEL (reference sequence). CDR3 in amino acids: CASSQDRPGLFYNEQFF. CDR3 nucleotide sequence: TGTGCCAGCAGCCAAGATAGGCCGGGACTATTCTACAATGAGCAGTTCTTC.

The chain couples TRBV5-5 to TRBJ2-4; the match to TRBD1 covers 9 bases. Unmatched junction bases numbered 3, after V lost 4 bases and J lost 4 bases. This CDR3 spans 14 amino acids. Germline values: CDR1 SGHKS, CDR2 YYEKEE (reference sequence). The CDR3 loop is CASSVGTGKNIQYF. DNA of the CDR3: TGTGCCAGCAGCGTCGGGACAGGGAAAAACATTCAGTACTTC. Using reference TRBV5-5 and TRBJ2-4 for the parts outside the CDR3, the full variable domain is DAGVTQSPTHLIKTRGQQVTLRCSPISGHKSVSWYQQVLGQGPQFIFQYYEKEERGRGNFPDRFSARQFPNYSSELNVNALLLGDSALYLCASSVGTGKNIQYFGAGTRLSVL.

This clonotype turned up a few times. The chain employs TRBV27 and TRBJ2-2; D may match TRBD1 or TRBD2 (5 bases each). CDR1 and CDR2 (germline): MNHEY, SMNVEV (reference sequence). V was clipped by 6 bases and J by 7 bases, with 15 bases between them. The CDR3 loop spans 14 amino acids. CDR3: CASSVGGFLGELFF. The CDR3 DNA is TGTGCCAGCAGCGTTGGGGGATTCCTCGGGGAGCTGTTTTTT.

This rearrangement joins TRBV5-4 to TRBJ2-7; tentatively, D is TRBD2 (5 bases). V shed 4 bases and J shed 2 bases, with 13 bases lying between them. The germline CDR1 and CDR2 sequences are SGHNT and YYREEE (reference sequence). The CDR3 has 14 residues. The CDR3: CASSPASGPYEQYF. DNA of the CDR3: TGTGCCAGCAGCCCAGCCAGCGGCCCCTACGAGCAGTACTTC.

This clonotype appeared many times. The chain links TRBV7-8 to TRBJ2-1; 8 positions agree with TRBD2. The V and J ends lost 1 base and 6 bases, in that order; junction bases with no gene match: 2. This CDR3 is 14 amino acids long. Germline V gene data show CDR1 as SGHVS and CDR2 as FQNEAQ. CDR3 loop: CASSLGTSGNEQFF. In DNA form, the CDR3 reads TGTGCCAGCAGCTTAGGAACTAGCGGCAATGAGCAGTTCTTC.

The CDR3 loop reads CASSQGRLKAFF. CDR3 nucleotide sequence: TGCGCCAGCAGCCAAGGACGGTTGAAAGCTTTCTTT. The chain is built from TRBV4-1 and TRBJ1-1; no definite D call. Germline V gene data show CDR1 as MGHRA and CDR2 as YSYEKL. V lost 1 base, J lost 9 bases, and 9 bases lay in between. The CDR3 is 12 amino acids.